The 30 T cell receptor beta chains listed next were all sequenced from one sample in a study of blood T cell repertoires in COVID-19. The data were produced by immunoSEQ multiplex PCR, yet TCRdb's version contains in-frame clones alone and is incomplete. In the table there are tens of thousands of clones, around 80% of which are singletons. The source material was peripheral blood. The receptor source for this set is a man in his 60s with acute or convalescent COVID-19.

This chain connects TRBV6-6 to TRBJ1-2, with 8 positions matching TRBD1. V gave up 2 bases and J gave up 5 bases; unmatched junction bases: 10. The CDR3 spans 16 residues. Germline V lookup: CDR1 MNHNY, CDR2 SVGAGI (reference sequence). The DNA for the CDR3 is TGTGCCAGCAGTTACCCGACAGGGGCGGAGGGTTATGGCTACACCTTC. It yields the protein CASSYPTGAEGYGYTF.

The chain combines TRBV28 with TRBJ1-2, with D perhaps TRBD1 (6 bases). Germline CDR1 reads MDHEN; CDR2 reads SYDVKM. V lost 4 bases and J 3 bases, leaving 21 bases between the germline ends. The CDR3 has 17 amino acids. CDR3 nucleotide sequence: TGTGCCAGCAGTTCCCAAATATACAGGGCGGGGGACTATGGCTACACCTTC. As protein: CASSSQIYRAGDYGYTF.

The CDR3: CSVRGSGSRLGNEQFF. In DNA, the CDR3 is TGCAGCGTCCGAGGGAGCGGGAGTAGACTTGGCAATGAGCAGTTCTTC. The chain uses TRBV29-1 and TRBJ2-1; TRBD2 matches 8 bases. With V trimmed by 6 bases and J by 6 bases, 16 bases remained unmatched. The germline CDR1 and CDR2 sequences are SQVTM and ANQGSEA. The CDR3 consists of 16 residues.

The rearrangement joins TRBV6-5 to TRBJ1-2, with D possibly matching TRBD1 (5 bases). The V end was cut by 6 bases, the J end by 0 bases, with 11 bases between. The CDR3 is 14 amino acids. In germline, CDR1 is MNHEY, CDR2 SVGAGI. In nucleotides, the CDR3 is TGTGCCAGCAGACCCGGGACTGCTAACTATGGCTACACCTTC. Translating it yields CASRPGTANYGYTF.

The rearrangement uses TRBV5-4 and TRBJ2-7; 9 positions agree with TRBD2. The CDR3 is 15 residues long. Germline CDR1 and CDR2: SGHNT and YYREEE (reference sequence). The V and J ends lost 1 base and 5 bases, in that order; junction bases with no gene match: 7. CDR3 sequence: CASSLNLGGRDEQYF. The CDR3 DNA sequence: TGTGCCAGCAGCTTGAATCTCGGCGGGAGGGACGAGCAGTACTTC. Full variable domain (rest looked up from reference TRBV5-4 and TRBJ2-7): ETGVTQSPTHLIKTRGQQVTLRCSSQSGHNTVSWYQQALGQGPQFIFQYYREEENGRGNFPPRFSGLQFPNYSSELNVNALELDDSALYLCASSLNLGGRDEQYFGPGTRLTVT.

This clone was counted only a few times. The chain uses TRBV6-2 or TRBV6-3 and TRBJ2-5, with a weak D call TRBD2 (5 bases). Germline V gene sequence: CDR1 MNHEY, CDR2 SVGEGT. V lost 0 bases, J lost 2 bases, and 13 bases lay in between. CDR3 length: 16 amino acids. The CDR3 reads CASSYSRRSGQETQYF. CDR3 sequence (DNA): TGTGCCAGCAGTTACTCGAGGCGCTCGGGGCAAGAGACCCAGTACTTC.

The chain joins TRBV4-3 to TRBJ2-7; maybe TRBD1 (6 bases). Germline V gene data show CDR1 as LGHNA and CDR2 as YSLEER. The V end was cut by 1 base, the J end by 4 bases, with 11 bases between. The CDR3 consists of 14 residues. The CDR3 sequence is CASSQGGQMYEQYF. CDR3 in DNA: TGCGCCAGCAGCCAAGGGGGGCAGATGTACGAGCAGTACTTC.

The chain carries TRBV5-1 and TRBJ2-3; 9 bases agree with TRBD1. Germline CDR1 SGHRS, CDR2 YFSETQ. With 0 bases clipped from V and 1 base from J, the junction kept 0 bases outside the gene matches. This CDR3 has 15 amino acids. The CDR3 coding sequence is TGCGCCAGCAGCTTGGGGACAGGGGGCACAGATACGCAGTATTTT. Protein: CASSLGTGGTDTQYF. Full variable domain (rest looked up from reference TRBV5-1 and TRBJ2-3): KAGVTQTPRYLIKTRGQQVTLSCSPISGHRSVSWYQQTPGQGLQFLFEYFSETQRNKGNFPGRFSGRQFSNSRSEMNVSTLELGDSALYLCASSLGTGGTDTQYFGPGTRLTVL.

The gene calls are TRBV3-1 (or the pseudogene TRBV3-2) and TRBJ1-2; the D is unclear. Trimming stripped 1 base from V and 2 bases from J, with 11 bases between. The germline V gene has CDR1 LGHDT and CDR2 YNNKEL (reference sequence). The CDR3 loop spans 15 amino acids. Here the CDR3 reads CASSQVPEPNYGYTF. In DNA form, the CDR3 reads TGTGCCAGCAGCCAAGTGCCTGAGCCCAACTATGGCTACACCTTC.

The V gene is TRBV28, the J gene TRBJ1-4; 7 bases line up with TRBD1. This CDR3 is 15 amino acids long. Losses at the gene ends were 6 bases for V and 2 bases for J; bases not matched to a gene: 6. CDR1 and CDR2 from the germline V gene are MDHEN and SYDVKM. The CDR3 loop is CASRLDRATNEKLFF. Here the CDR3 DNA reads TGTGCCAGCAGGCTCGACAGGGCTACTAATGAAAAACTGTTTTTT.

This chain joins TRBV4-1 and TRBJ1-2; 7 bases are a match to TRBD1. The CDR3 has 14 residues. The V and J ends lost 4 bases and 5 bases, in that order; junction bases with no gene match: 7. Germline V CDR1 and CDR2: MGHRA, YSYEKL. CDR3 nucleotides: TGCGCCAGCAGCCGACAGGGAATGGGGTATGGCTACACCTTC. The encoded protein is CASSRQGMGYGYTF.

This chain links TRBV7-9 with TRBJ1-6, with 7 bases that match TRBD1. The CDR3 sequence is 14 residues long. Trimming removed 4 bases from V and 7 bases from J; junction bases left unmatched: 4. The germline gives CDR1 SEHNR, CDR2 FQNEAQ (reference sequence). DNA for the CDR3: TGTGCCAGCAGCTATCAGGGGGGAAATTCACCCCTCCACTTT. It encodes CASSYQGGNSPLHF.

The V gene is TRBV4-2, the J gene TRBJ2-4, with D perhaps TRBD1 (7 bases). This CDR3 contains 19 residues. Germline CDR1 and CDR2: LGHNA and YNFKEQ. V gave up 5 bases and J gave up 3 bases, with 26 bases separating them. CDR3 region: CASSKRLDREVLGKNIQYF. The CDR3 DNA sequence: TGTGCCAGCAGCAAACGCCTTGACAGGGAGGTTTTAGGCAAAAACATTCAGTACTTC.

The V gene is TRBV7-9, the J gene TRBJ1-6, with D unresolved. CDR3 size: 14 residues. The germline V gene encodes CDR1 SEHNR and CDR2 FQNEAQ (reference sequence). Deletions cut 1 base from V and 6 bases from J, with 7 bases between. CDR3 bases: TGTGCCAGCAGCTTAGTTGCCAGTAATTCACCCCTCCACTTT. Amino acid sequence: CASSLVASNSPLHF.

The CDR3 region is CASSRPGQQETQYF. The CDR3 region has the DNA TGTGCCAGCAGTCGTCCGGGACAGCAAGAGACCCAGTACTTC. The rearrangement uses TRBV27 and TRBJ2-5; TRBD1 agrees at 7 bases. The V and J ends lost 5 bases and 2 bases, in that order; junction bases with no gene match: 5. The CDR3 runs 14 residues. Germline-derived CDR1 and CDR2 are MNHEY and SMNVEV (reference sequence).

This clone has only a few counts. The rearrangement links TRBV28 to TRBJ1-2; TRBD1 might be the D (5 bases). The V end was cut by 3 bases, the J end by 8 bases, with 19 bases between. The germline CDR1 and CDR2 sequences are MDHEN and SYDVKM. The CDR3 contains 15 residues. Here the CDR3 reads CASSFPGQGRRGYTF. CDR3 nucleotide sequence: TGTGCCAGCAGTTTCCCTGGTCAGGGCCGGAGAGGCTACACCTTC.

The chain carries TRBV28 and TRBJ2-1, with 8 positions matching TRBD2. The V gene's germline CDR1 is MDHEN and CDR2 SYDVKM. The CDR3 is made up of 17 amino acids. With V trimmed by 0 bases and J by 3 bases, 7 bases remained unmatched. The CDR3 protein is CASSLWGLETYYNEQFF. CDR3 DNA: TGTGCCAGCAGTTTATGGGGACTAGAAACCTACTACAATGAGCAGTTCTTC.

In its sample, this clone was seen once. The chain recombines TRBV19 with TRBJ2-3; 10 bases are shared with TRBD1. Losses at the gene ends were 3 bases for V and 4 bases for J; bases not matched to a gene: 4. This CDR3 contains 15 residues. The germline gives CDR1 LNHDA, CDR2 SQIVND (reference sequence). CDR3 residues: CASSMRGQGSDTQYF. In DNA form, the CDR3 reads TGTGCCAGTAGTATGAGGGGACAGGGGTCAGATACGCAGTATTTT.

This clone came up a few times. The rearrangement joins TRBV2 to TRBJ1-5; D may be TRBD1 (5 bases). The V end was cut by 1 base, the J end by 1 base, with 11 bases between. The CDR3 totals 16 residues. Germline loops: CDR1 SNHLY, CDR2 FYNNEI. The CDR3 bases are TGTGCCAGCAGTGAAGGGCAGGGACTAAGCAATCAGCCCCAGCATTTT. Its translation: CASSEGQGLSNQPQHF.

This clone has a single count. This chain joins TRBV5-1 and TRBJ1-1, with unresolved D. CDR1 is SGHRS and CDR2 is YFSETQ in the germline V gene. The CDR3 runs to 15 residues. V was pared by 2 bases and J by 0 bases, with 11 bases between. The CDR3 sequence is CASSLTGNMNTEAFF. CDR3 in DNA: TGCGCCAGCAGCTTAACGGGAAACATGAACACTGAAGCTTTCTTT. Based on the CDR3 plus reference TRBV5-1 and TRBJ1-1, the full variable domain is KAGVTQTPRYLIKTRGQQVTLSCSPISGHRSVSWYQQTPGQGLQFLFEYFSETQRNKGNFPGRFSGRQFSNSRSEMNVSTLELGDSALYLCASSLTGNMNTEAFFGQGTRLTVV.

In its sample, this clone was seen once. This chain links TRBV7-2 with TRBJ2-5; D not certain. The CDR3 consists of 12 residues. Germline CDR1 is SGHTA and CDR2 is FQGNSA. Deletions cut 5 bases from V and 0 bases from J, with 4 bases between. CDR3 bases: TGTGCCAGCAGCCCTTACCAAGAGACCCAGTACTTC. Its translation is CASSPYQETQYF.

The chain recombines TRBV27 with TRBJ1-4; 9 nucleotides align to TRBD1. Germline CDR1 is MNHEY and CDR2 is SMNVEV (reference sequence). V lost 3 bases and J lost 6; bases outside the gene matches: 11. This CDR3 contains 17 residues. CDR3 in amino acids: CASSFGPRDRAYEKLFF. For the CDR3, the DNA is TGTGCCAGCAGTTTTGGGCCGCGGGACAGGGCATATGAAAAACTGTTTTTT.

There are a few counts of this clone. This chain connects TRBV29-1 to TRBJ2-7; weak D call: TRBD1 (6 bases). There are 13 residues in the CDR3. V was trimmed by 0 bases and J by 6 bases, leaving 12 bases between them. Germline lookup yields CDR1 SQVTM and CDR2 ANQGSEA. Here the CDR3 reads CSVEDHRVREQYF. The CDR3 nucleotides are TGCAGCGTTGAAGACCACAGGGTGCGCGAGCAGTACTTC.

The chain couples TRBV27 to TRBJ1-2; 9 bases match TRBD1. Trimming cost V 5 bases and J 2 bases; bases outside gene matches: 9. The CDR3 has 16 amino acids. Per germline, CDR1 MNHEY and CDR2 SMNVEV (reference sequence). CDR3 in DNA: TGTGCCAGCAGTCAACTTCGGACAGGGGAGAACTATGGCTACACCTTC. Encoded protein: CASSQLRTGENYGYTF.

The rearrangement links TRBV28 to TRBJ1-2, with D possibly being TRBD1 (6 bases). V was shortened by 5 bases and J by 7 bases, with 17 bases between the two germline ends. In germline, CDR1 is MDHEN, CDR2 SYDVKM. The CDR3 length is 14 residues. This CDR3 reads CASSTRQESSGYTF. The CDR3 DNA follows: TGTGCCAGCAGTACCCGACAGGAAAGTAGTGGCTACACCTTC.

J is TRBJ1-2 and V is TRBV6-5, with TRBD1 matching 12 bases. The germline V gene has CDR1 MNHEY and CDR2 SVGAGI. The CDR3 contains 14 residues. The ends lost 5 bases at V and 6 bases at J; junction bases unmatched: 4. The DNA for the CDR3 is TGTGCCAGCAGTAGGGACAGGGGGCGTCATGGCTACACCTTC. It encodes CASSRDRGRHGYTF.

The chain couples TRBV30 to TRBJ1-6, with TRBD1 matching 7 bases. This CDR3 spans 15 amino acids. V was clipped by 0 bases and J by 6 bases; unmatched bases: 5. Germline V gene lookup returns CDR1 GTSNPN and CDR2 SVGIG (reference sequence). CDR3 DNA sequence: TGTGCCTGGAGTGTACAGGGGCTGGGTAATTCACCCCTCCACTTT. It yields the protein CAWSVQGLGNSPLHF.

V is TRBV19 and J is TRBJ2-7, with no clear D. CDR3 size: 13 residues. CDR1 is LNHDA and CDR2 is SQIVND in the germline V gene (reference sequence). Deletions cut 3 bases from V and 2 bases from J, with 8 bases between. CDR3 coding DNA: TGTGCCAGTAGTATCGCAGTAACCTACGAGCAGTACTTC. It is translated as CASSIAVTYEQYF.

The chain combines TRBV29-1 with TRBJ2-7, with 7 positions matching TRBD1. Germline trimming cut 6 bases from V and 2 bases from J; bases unmatched to any gene: 7. Germline CDR1 is SQVTM and CDR2 is ANQGSEA. This CDR3 region has 13 residues. The CDR3 bases are TGCAGCGTCCGGGACAGCTTTACCTACGAGCAGTACTTC. This translates into CSVRDSFTYEQYF.

This rearrangement joins TRBV10-1 to TRBJ2-7; 7 nucleotides align to TRBD1. The length of the CDR3 is 16 residues. Germline V gene sequence: CDR1 WNHNN, CDR2 SYGVQD (reference sequence). J lost 2 bases, V lost 4 bases, and 11 bases had no gene match. The chain's CDR3 is CASSGSPGQKTYEQYF. The CDR3 DNA is TGCGCCAGCAGTGGAAGTCCGGGACAGAAAACCTACGAGCAGTACTTC.